This TCR beta chain was documented in a study of T cell clones after liver transplantation. As for the study in general: In this trial, immunosuppression withdrawal was attempted within 2 years of liver transplant. As an antigen-independent comparator, third-party-reactive TCRbeta sequences came from pre-transplant mixed lymphocyte reactions. Patients counted as tolerant after at least one year off all immunosuppression, enzymes not exceeding twice normal. Study-level findings and limits: Post-transplant, graft-donor-reactive CD4 TCRbeta sequences in blood dropped significantly in most of the 8 subjects.

About this clone: The antigen is undetermined.

Trimming shortened V by 2 bases and J by 8 bases, and 7 bases separated the two germline ends. The length of the CDR3 is 12 residues. Germline CDR1 is SGHNT and CDR2 is YENEEA. Profiling relied on immunoSEQ multiplex PCR, and the TCRdb table lists in-frame clones only, not all of them. This table holds approximately 22,000 clones, about 94% found once. The sequencing here drew on CD8+ T cells from blood, taken around 27 months after liver transplant. The genes are TRBV11-3 and TRBJ2-1; no firm D call. This receptor was identified in a human patient who received a liver transplant. Some T cells here may be from the graft donor. The CDR3 loop reads CASSLQVDEQFF. The CDR3, as DNA: TGTGCCAGCAGCTTACAGGTCGATGAGCAGTTCTTC.